The entry below gives a single TCR beta chain sequence along with its context. Antigen: not known. These data come from a study of OX40 agonist ivuxolimab in advanced cancers. Study background: Enrolled patients in dose escalation had cancers that were hepatocellular carcinoma, melanoma, renal cell or head and neck cancer.

CDR1 and CDR2 from the germline V gene are SGHDT and YYEEEE. Trimming took 4 bases from V and 13 from J; bases not matched to a gene: 10. The CDR3 sequence is 14 residues long. Libraries were prepared by immunoSEQ multiplex PCR; TCRdb keeps only in-frame clonotypes and omits some of them. The sample consists of 25,000 to 30,000 clones, 82% of them appearing once. Study-wide findings and caveats: Some patients who did not respond also had low normalized T-cell clonal expansion. CD4+ T cells averaged fewer expanded clones than CD8+ T cells. Doses of 0.1 to 3.0 mg/kg were accompanied by clonal expansion of CD4+ and CD8+ blood T cells by week 6.

The source was CD4+ or CD8+ T cells sorted from blood, collected in a trial of the OX40 agonist ivuxolimab. This TCR came from an adult with an advanced solid tumor such as melanoma, head and neck, liver or kidney cancer. The chain employs TRBV5-6 and TRBJ1-6, with 8 bases aligning to TRBD1. CDR3 DNA: TGTGCCAGCAGCCCTGACAGGGGCCGGGCGCCCCTCCACTTT. It encodes CASSPDRGRAPLHF.